The subject of this entry is one T cell receptor (beta chain). The data stem from a study of blood T cell repertoires in COVID-19. Across the study: The study drew acute and convalescent COVID-19 samples from the United States, Italy and Spain.

The authors' processing: The assay estimated nucleated cells by amplifying reference gene primers. The method was immunoSEQ multiplex PCR; TCRdb's version includes in-frame clones alone and lacks a portion of them. That table furnishes V, J and clone size, whereas the DNA furnished D and trimming. The sample contains 170,000 or so clones, roughly 84% of which appear only once. In germline, CDR1 is MNHEY, CDR2 SMNVEV (reference sequence). V lost 0 bases, J lost 5 bases, and 11 bases lay in between. The CDR3 is made up of 15 amino acids. The receptor's source is a woman aged 40-49 years with COVID-19, enrolled during active disease. The chain has TRBV27 and TRBJ2-1; D is unclear. The sample taken for sequencing was peripheral blood. CDR3 nucleotides: TGTGCCAGCAGTTTATCGAAACGGTTTAACAATGAGCAGTTCTTC. Translating it yields CASSLSKRFNNEQFF.